The sample holds many counts of the clone carrying this T cell receptor beta chain. Looked up from germline, CDR1 is SGHRS and CDR2 is YFSETQ. V was shortened by 0 bases and J by 5 bases, with 14 bases between the two germline ends. CDR3 length: 15 amino acids. This record comes from a study of human T cells and chemical hapten exposure. Overall study context: From small differences in pooled library volume came most of the variation in per-sample TCR yields.

As the library was built, unique molecular identifiers were attached to individual cDNA molecules. Per the original data handling: Sequenced samples showed a median of approximately 100,000 TCRs each, with counts running from 23,224 to 690,600. One entry per CDR3 protein results from TCRdb running MiXCR on the RACE reads. TCRdb assigned the V and J calls; the authors' analysis was not used. The sample has roughly 49,000 distinct CDR3 sequences; approximately 4.5% are singletons. This sample's time point: healthy volunteer bleed at 2 weeks. Total RNA was isolated from whole blood that had not been fractionated.

The origin of this receptor is a female donor in good health. Some clones in this sample may be carry-over from other donors' samples. The chain links TRBV5-1 to TRBJ1-1, with D perhaps TRBD1 (5 bases). The sample was whole blood. The DNA for the CDR3 is TGCGCCAGCAGCTTGGACGGGGCAGGAGGTACTGAAGCTTTCTTT. Amino acids: CASSLDGAGGTEAFF.